Below are 8 T cell receptor beta chains sequenced from a single sample in a study of blood T cell repertoires in COVID-19. Data came from immunoSEQ multiplex PCR; TCRdb stores just in-frame clones and leaves some out. The data hold some 90,000 clones, with 65% to 85% observed a single time. Sequencing was done on a sample of peripheral blood. These receptors all come from a man aged 60-69 years with acute or convalescent COVID-19.

The J gene is TRBJ2-2, the V gene TRBV12-3 or TRBV12-4; no reliable D call. V was shortened by 8 bases and J by 7 bases, with 5 bases between the two germline ends. The CDR3 is 10 residues long. CDR3 region: CASFNGELFF. CDR3 bases: TGTGCCAGCTTCAACGGGGAGCTGTTTTTT.

The genes are TRBV7-2 and TRBJ2-2; TRBD2 agrees at 7 bases. With 2 bases clipped from V and 6 bases from J, the junction kept 6 bases outside the gene matches. The germline V gene has CDR1 SGHTA and CDR2 FQGNSA. This CDR3 has 15 amino acids. The CDR3 region has the DNA TGTGCCAGCAGCTTAATCGTACGGGGGGCCGGGGAGCTGTTTTTT. Encoded protein: CASSLIVRGAGELFF.

This chain connects TRBV19 to TRBJ2-5; D is unresolved. This CDR3 spans 13 amino acids. Trimming left V 5 bases short and J 1 base short, with 8 bases between. Germline CDR1 LNHDA, CDR2 SQIVND (reference sequence). CDR3 DNA sequence: TGTGCCAGTAGTGGCGAGGCCCAAGAGACCCAGTACTTC. Translating it yields CASSGEAQETQYF.

This sequence joins TRBV4-1 and TRBJ1-4, with 9 nucleotides matching TRBD1. Germline V gene data show CDR1 as MGHRA and CDR2 as YSYEKL. The CDR3 contains 17 residues. The V and J ends lost 2 bases and 5 bases, in that order; junction bases with no gene match: 9. The CDR3 region has the DNA TGCGCCAGCAGCCAATTCCCCGTGGGACAGGGAAATGAAAAACTGTTTTTT. Protein product: CASSQFPVGQGNEKLFF.

The CDR3 nucleotides read TGTGCCAGCAGTCTAACAGAGACCGGGGAGCTGTTTTTT. Protein: CASSLTETGELFF. The chain is built from TRBV12-3 or TRBV12-4 and TRBJ2-2; D gene unclear. V was shortened by 5 bases and J by 5 bases, with 9 bases between the two germline ends. The CDR3 contains 13 residues.

The V call is TRBV12-3 or TRBV12-4, the J call TRBJ1-2; D gene unclear. The CDR3 extends over 12 amino acids. The V and J ends lost 6 bases and 8 bases respectively, with 13 bases between them. CDR3 bases: TGTGCCAGCAGCCAGATGCTGTGGGGCTACACCTTC. It yields the protein CASSQMLWGYTF.

DNA of the CDR3: TGTGCCAGCAGAGAGCAGGGGAATAATTCACCCCTCCACTTT. Translating it yields CASREQGNNSPLHF. The chain recombines TRBV2 with TRBJ1-6; a possible D gene is TRBD1 (6 bases). V gave up 6 bases and J gave up 5 bases, with 11 bases separating them. Germline V gene lookup returns CDR1 SNHLY and CDR2 FYNNEI. This CDR3 has 14 residues.

The chain combines TRBV7-8 with TRBJ2-2, with 8 bases matching TRBD1. The germline V gene encodes CDR1 SGHVS and CDR2 FQNEAQ. CDR3 length: 17 residues. The V and J ends lost 5 bases and 4 bases, in that order; junction bases with no gene match: 12. CDR3 DNA: TGTGCCAGCAGCAACGGACAGGGTGGGTTTGGCACCGGGGAGCTGTTTTTT. The encoded protein is CASSNGQGGFGTGELFF.